This entry describes one T cell receptor (beta chain). For TCRbeta, the library was prepared with unique molecular identifiers. TCRdb reprocessed the PCR reads via MiXCR and lists one record per CDR3 protein. The repertoire holds roughly 610,000 distinct CDR3 sequences, more than 9% seen once, with 4% in the top ten. The CDR3 consists of 14 residues. The germline V gene has CDR1 DFQATT and CDR2 SNEGSKA (reference sequence). V lost 2 bases to trimming and J lost 6 bases; unmatched junction nucleotides: 4. This entry belongs to a study of T-cell reconstitution after alpha-beta-depleted transplantation in children.

The chain has TRBV20-1 and TRBJ2-1; 10 bases map to TRBD1. The TCR sequence derives from a human donor who donated a stem cell graft to a child with acute myeloid leukemia. Source: PBMCs from the stem cell graft donor, taken from the stem cell graft. The CDR3 here is CSARIGTGANEQFF. The CDR3 nucleotides are TGCAGTGCTAGAATTGGGACAGGGGCCAATGAGCAGTTCTTC.